The 24 T cell receptor beta chains listed next were all sequenced from one sample in a study of long-term antiretroviral therapy in people with HIV. Investigators performed immunoSEQ version v3.0 at survey level. Produced via immunoSEQ multiplex PCR; TCRdb's table is partial and in-frame only. The profile covers about 14,000 clones, with roughly 84% appearing a single time and less than 8% taken by the ten largest. Sequencing used unsorted PBMCs, obtained 0.4 years after starting antiretroviral therapy. The receptor set was obtained from a man aged 30-40 years with HIV.

The CDR3 bases are TGTGCCAGCAACCTGACAGGGGCGAACACTGAAGCTTTCTTT. Its translation is CASNLTGANTEAFF. The gene calls are TRBV6-4 and TRBJ1-1, with 8 nucleotides matching TRBD1. Germline CDR1 is MRHNA and CDR2 is SNTAGT. With 7 bases clipped from V and 1 base from J, the junction kept 5 bases outside the gene matches. CDR3 length: 14 residues.

The chain uses TRBV14 and TRBJ2-2; a possible D gene is TRBD2 (6 bases). Germline loops: CDR1 SGHDN, CDR2 FVKESK. The CDR3 extends over 13 amino acids. V was shortened by 4 bases and J by 6 bases, with 9 bases between the two germline ends. DNA for the CDR3: TGTGCCAGCAGCCCTTGGGGGGCCGGGGAGCTGTTTTTT. Translation gives CASSPWGAGELFF. Full variable domain (missing parts from reference TRBV14 and TRBJ2-2): EAGVTQFPSHSVIEKGQTVTLRCDPISGHDNLYWYRRVMGKEIKFLLHFVKESKQDESGMPNNRFLAERTGGTYSTLKVQPAELEDSGVYFCASSPWGAGELFFGEGSRLTVL.

V gene TRBV7-3 combines with J gene TRBJ2-1; D is ambiguous. The CDR3 consists of 13 residues. In germline, CDR1 is SGHTA, CDR2 FQGTGA. Deletions cut 2 bases from V and 7 bases from J, with 9 bases between. The CDR3 loop reads CASSLGLGNEQFF. As DNA, the CDR3 is TGTGCCAGCAGCTTAGGGCTCGGAAATGAGCAGTTCTTC.

V usage is TRBV7-9 and J usage is TRBJ2-3, with unresolved D. The CDR3 is made up of 15 amino acids. Trimming took off 5 bases at V and 0 bases at J, with 12 bases between the two ends. Per germline, CDR1 SEHNR and CDR2 FQNEAQ (reference sequence). The DNA for the CDR3 is TGTGCCAGCAGCCTTACGCGTTCTAGCACAGATACGCAGTATTTT. Residues: CASSLTRSSTDTQYF.

The rearrangement links TRBV29-1 to TRBJ1-1, with TRBD1 matching 7 bases. The CDR3 has 16 residues. Germline loops: CDR1 SQVTM, CDR2 ANQGSEA. Trimming took 6 bases from V and 3 from J; bases not matched to a gene: 16. The CDR3 sequence is CSVVGRGSAGDTEAFF. CDR3 sequence (DNA): TGCAGCGTGGTGGGCAGGGGGTCCGCAGGGGACACTGAAGCTTTCTTT.

The CDR3 nucleotides are TGTGCCAGTAGTATTTCCTTGGCAAGCTCCTACGAGCAGTACTTC. Its protein is CASSISLASSYEQYF. The J gene is TRBJ2-7, the V gene TRBV19, with D unclear. The CDR3 length is 15 residues. V dropped 3 bases and J dropped 0 bases, with 12 bases sitting between them. The germline V gene has CDR1 LNHDA and CDR2 SQIVND (reference sequence).

The chain combines TRBV5-6 with TRBJ1-4; maybe TRBD1 (6 bases). The germline V gene encodes CDR1 SGHDT and CDR2 YYEEEE. The CDR3 is 18 amino acids. V was cut by 4 bases and J by 0 bases, with 19 bases left in between. In DNA form, the CDR3 reads TGTGCCAGCAGCCCTCTGCCCGGACAGTTAGCAACTAATGAAAAACTGTTTTTT. As protein: CASSPLPGQLATNEKLFF.

The CDR3 nucleotides read TGTGCCACACAAGGGGCGGCAGATACGCAGTATTTT. Translation gives CATQGAADTQYF. This rearrangement joins TRBV28 to TRBJ2-3; D may be TRBD1 (5 bases). The germline V and J ends were trimmed by 10 bases and 4 bases, with 12 bases remaining between them. Germline V gene lookup returns CDR1 MDHEN and CDR2 SYDVKM. This CDR3 has 12 amino acids.

This clone showed up just a few times. V and J are TRBV25-1 and TRBJ2-7, with D possibly TRBD2 on 6 matching bases. Trimming removed 6 bases at V and 7 bases at J, with 7 bases between. Germline V gene lookup returns CDR1 MGHDK and CDR2 SYGVNS. The CDR3 runs to 10 residues. As DNA, the CDR3 is TGTGCCAGCAGCCGGGGGGAGCAGTACTTC. Its translation: CASSRGEQYF.

CDR3 residues: CASSPDRLNTGELFF. CDR3 coding DNA: TGTGCCAGCTCACCGGACAGGCTGAACACCGGGGAGCTGTTTTTT. J is TRBJ2-2 and V is TRBV18, with 7 bases lining up with TRBD1. CDR3 length: 15 residues. The V gene's germline CDR1 is KGHSH and CDR2 LQKENI. V trimming: 3 bases; J trimming: 1 base; junction bases outside the gene matches: 2.

In its sample, this clone was seen a few times. This chain links TRBV7-8 with TRBJ2-7; the D gene could be TRBD1 or TRBD2 (5 bases each). This CDR3 region has 13 residues. Germline V CDR1 and CDR2: SGHVS, FQNEAQ. The ends were cut back, 5 bases at V and 5 bases at J, with 13 bases in the middle. The CDR3 DNA is TGTGCCAGCAGCCCAGGGAGTTTCAACGAGCAGTACTTC. As protein: CASSPGSFNEQYF.

The J gene is TRBJ2-7, the V gene TRBV14; D possibly corresponds to TRBD1 (6 bases). CDR1 and CDR2 from the germline V gene are SGHDN and FVKESK. V was trimmed by 2 bases and J by 2 bases, leaving 10 bases between them. This CDR3 region has 14 residues. The CDR3 DNA reads TGTGCCAGCAGCCAACCCGGGACAACCTACGAGCAGTACTTC. Protein: CASSQPGTTYEQYF.

The J gene is TRBJ2-5, the V gene TRBV7-2; the match to TRBD1 covers 7 bases. The J segment lost 5 bases and the V segment lost 5 bases, leaving 8 bases of the junction unmatched. This CDR3 region has 14 residues. Germline V CDR1 and CDR2: SGHTA, FQGNSA. CDR3 sequence reads: CASSPTGAWETQYF. CDR3 nucleotide sequence: TGTGCCAGCAGCCCCACAGGGGCCTGGGAGACCCAGTACTTC. The variable domain in full, completed from reference TRBV7-2 and TRBJ2-5, reads GAGVSQSPSNKVTEKGKDVELRCDPISGHTALYWYRQSLGQGLEFLIYFQGNSAPDKSGLPSDRFSAERTGGSVSTLTIQRTQQEDSAVYLCASSPTGAWETQYFGPGTRLLVL.

The chain combines TRBV7-9 with TRBJ2-3, with D unclear. The V end was cut by 6 bases, the J end by 0 bases, with 10 bases between. Germline-derived CDR1 and CDR2 are SEHNR and FQNEAQ (reference sequence). The CDR3 consists of 14 residues. The CDR3 is CASRPQISTDTQYF. Written as DNA, the CDR3 is TGTGCCAGCAGGCCGCAGATAAGCACAGATACGCAGTATTTT.

The gene calls are TRBV28 and TRBJ1-5; D is undetermined. Germline V gene lookup returns CDR1 MDHEN and CDR2 SYDVKM. Trimming left V 8 bases short and J 3 bases short, with 14 bases between. This CDR3 has 14 amino acids. CDR3 coding DNA: TGTGCCAGCTGGCAGAATATACCCAATCAGCCCCAGCATTTT. This sequence encodes CASWQNIPNQPQHF.

The chain employs TRBV30 and TRBJ2-7; TRBD1 aligns across 9 bases. From germline, CDR1 is GTSNPN and CDR2 SVGIG (reference sequence). The J segment lost 3 bases and the V segment lost 2 bases, leaving 11 bases of the junction unmatched. This CDR3 has 16 residues. This chain's CDR3 is CAWSLKPGQGHYEQYF. The DNA of the CDR3 is TGTGCCTGGAGTCTTAAACCGGGACAGGGTCACTACGAGCAGTACTTC.

This sequence joins TRBV10-3 and TRBJ2-7; TRBD1 matches at 9 bases. Germline CDR1 ENHRY, CDR2 SYGVKD. The length of the CDR3 is 16 residues. V shed 2 bases, J shed 4 bases, and the junction held 9 bases outside the gene matches. The DNA of the CDR3 is TGTGCCATCAGTGAGCGAACCGGGACAGGGCATTACGAGCAGTACTTC. Translating it yields CAISERTGTGHYEQYF.

The chain carries TRBV15 and TRBJ2-2; tentative D call: TRBD1 (6 bases). This CDR3 has 15 residues. Trimming took 8 bases from V and 5 from J, leaving 18 bases between them. CDR1 and CDR2 (germline): LNHNV, YYDKDF (reference sequence). The CDR3: CATPRDTGETGELFF. The CDR3 DNA sequence: TGTGCCACCCCCCGGGACACCGGTGAAACCGGGGAGCTGTTTTTT. Looking up the rest from reference TRBV15 and TRBJ2-2 gives the full variable domain: DAMVIQNPRYQVTQFGKPVTLSCSQTLNHNVMYWYQQKSSQAPKLLFHYYDKDFNNEADTPDNFQSRRPNTSFCFLDIRSPGLGDTAMYLCATPRDTGETGELFFGEGSRLTVL.

The chain employs TRBV27 and TRBJ2-5; 13 positions agree with TRBD2. V gave up 4 bases and J gave up 7 bases; unmatched junction bases: 12. The germline gives CDR1 MNHEY, CDR2 SMNVEV (reference sequence). This CDR3 region has 17 residues. CDR3 DNA sequence: TGTGCCAGCAGTTCGCCTCGACTAGCGGGGGGCCTTGGGACCCAGTACTTC. It is translated as CASSSPRLAGGLGTQYF.

The V and J genes are TRBV6-6 and TRBJ1-1; 7 bases agree with TRBD1. This CDR3 is built from 15 residues. CDR1 and CDR2 from the germline V gene are MNHNY and SVGAGI (reference sequence). V dropped 0 bases and J dropped 2; count of bases not matched to a gene: 3. CDR3 region: CASSYSRDRNTEAFF. CDR3 bases: TGTGCCAGCAGTTACTCAAGGGACAGAAACACTGAAGCTTTCTTT.

The chain joins TRBV7-6 to TRBJ1-3; no clear D gene. The CDR3 consists of 16 residues. V was cut by 1 base and J by 2 bases, with 12 bases left in between. Looked up from germline, CDR1 is SGHVS and CDR2 is FNYEAQ. DNA for the CDR3: TGTGCCAGCAGCTTAGTGCCCAGCTCACCTGGAAACACCATATATTTT. As protein: CASSLVPSSPGNTIYF.

The V call is TRBV11-3, the J call TRBJ2-3; perhaps TRBD2 as D (6 bases). CDR1 and CDR2 from the germline V gene are SGHNT and YENEEA. CDR3 size: 14 residues. V gave up 5 bases and J gave up 4 bases, with 13 bases separating them. The DNA of the CDR3 is TGTGCCAGCAGCCGTGGGGGGATCGCAGATACGCAGTATTTT. Amino acids: CASSRGGIADTQYF.

This chain connects TRBV9 to TRBJ2-2; maybe TRBD2 (6 bases). V was clipped by 0 bases and J by 7 bases, with 13 bases between them. The CDR3 covers 15 residues. Germline V lookup: CDR1 SGDLS, CDR2 YYNGEE. The CDR3 DNA is TGTGCCAGCAGCGTAGCTGTGGGGCGGGGCGGGGAGCTGTTTTTT. It codes for CASSVAVGRGGELFF.

V is TRBV4-1 and J is TRBJ1-1; a possible D gene is TRBD1 (6 bases). The CDR3 loop spans 13 amino acids. Germline CDR1 reads MGHRA; CDR2 reads YSYEKL. V was shortened by 5 bases and J by 0 bases, with 7 bases between the two germline ends. In DNA, the CDR3 is TGCGCCAGCAGCGGGACAATGAACACTGAAGCTTTCTTT. This encodes CASSGTMNTEAFF.